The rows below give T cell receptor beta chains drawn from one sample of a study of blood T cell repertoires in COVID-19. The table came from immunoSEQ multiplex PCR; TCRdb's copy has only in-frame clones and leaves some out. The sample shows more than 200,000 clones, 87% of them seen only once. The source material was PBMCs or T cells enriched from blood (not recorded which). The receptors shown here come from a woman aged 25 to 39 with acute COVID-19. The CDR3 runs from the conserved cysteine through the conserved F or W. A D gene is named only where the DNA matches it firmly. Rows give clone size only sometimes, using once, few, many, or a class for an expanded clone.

TGCAGTGCTAGTAAGCAGGGTCGGGAGACCCAGTACTTC CSASKQGRETQYF TRBV20-1 - - TRBJ2-5
TGTGCCAGCAGCTCCGGGACTTTATCCTACGAGCAGTACTTC CASSSGTLSYEQYF TRBV27 - - TRBJ2-7
TGTGCCACCAGTGATGCGCGGGGGCCCGACAATGAGCAGTTCTTC CATSDARGPDNEQFF TRBV24-1 once - TRBJ2-1
TGTGCCAGCAGCTTCGACGGGAGGGCCGAATCGTACATTCAGTACTTC CASSFDGRAESYIQYF TRBV7-8 once TRBD2 TRBJ2-4
TGTGCCAGCAGCCTCCGGACAGGGGGCAGTACTGAAGCTTTCTTT CASSLRTGGSTEAFF TRBV3-1/TRBV3-2 - TRBD1 TRBJ1-1
TGTGCCAGCAGCCCGGACTACAGGGGGCCTGGGGCCAACGTCCTGACTTTC CASSPDYRGPGANVLTF TRBV7-9 - TRBD1 TRBJ2-6
TGTGCCAGCAGCGTAGGCGGTGGAGATACGCAGTATTTT CASSVGGGDTQYF TRBV9 - - TRBJ2-3
TGTGCCAGCAGTCAGGGATCCCACACTGAAGCTTTCTTT CASSQGSHTEAFF TRBV6-5 - - TRBJ1-1
TGCGCCAGCAGCTTACTTGACAGCCCCAGCACTGAAGCTTTCTTT CASSLLDSPSTEAFF TRBV5-1 - - TRBJ1-1
TGTGCCAGCAGCTATACAGGGGGCGCAGGAAACACCATATATTTT CASSYTGGAGNTIYF TRBV5-8 - TRBD1 TRBJ1-3
TGTGCCAGCACCCGGAGGGCAACTAATGAAAAACTGTTTTTT CASTRRATNEKLFF TRBV7-2 few - TRBJ1-4
TGTGCCAGTAGTATTCAGGGGCAGAGCTCCTACAATGAGCAGTTCTTC CASSIQGQSSYNEQFF TRBV19 - - TRBJ2-1
TGTGCCAGCAGCCAATGGACAGGGATCGGGAACACCATATATTTT CASSQWTGIGNTIYF TRBV7-2 - TRBD1 TRBJ1-3
TGTGCCAGCAGTGAACTCACGGTTCTTGGAAACACCATATATTTT CASSELTVLGNTIYF TRBV6-1 - - TRBJ1-3
TGTGCCAGCAGCATGGTCCTAGCGGGAGAGGAAGATACGCAGTATTTT CASSMVLAGEEDTQYF TRBV28 - TRBD2 TRBJ2-3
TGTGCCAGCGGGGACTATCAAAATGAGCAGTTCTTC CASGDYQNEQFF TRBV28 once TRBD2 TRBJ2-1
TGTGCCAGTAGCCCCGGGGATACTTACTACGAGCAGTACTTC CASSPGDTYYEQYF TRBV19 - - TRBJ2-7
TGTGCCAGCAGTTTTGGGACAGGGGGTAATTCACCCCTCCACTTT CASSFGTGGNSPLHF TRBV28 - TRBD1 TRBJ1-6
TGTGCCAGCAGTTTAAGCCCGCGGGGCCCGGACACTGAAGCTTTCTTT CASSLSPRGPDTEAFF TRBV28 - - TRBJ1-1
TGTGCCATCAGTGACCCGGACAAGTGGGTTGGCTACACCTTC CAISDPDKWVGYTF TRBV10-3 - - TRBJ1-2
TGTGCCAGCAGTCTCCGGACAGTTAATGAAAAACTGTTTTTT CASSLRTVNEKLFF TRBV3-1/TRBV3-2 - - TRBJ1-4
TGTGCCAGCATCTCGGGACAGCCAAATCAGCCCCAGCATTTT CASISGQPNQPQHF TRBV28 - TRBD1 TRBJ1-5
TGTGCCAGCAGTTTGGGGGCGAAAGCTTTCTTT CASSLGAKAFF TRBV12-3/TRBV12-4 - - TRBJ1-1
TGTGCCAGTAAGCTGCAGGGGAGCTACGAGCAGTACTTC CASKLQGSYEQYF TRBV19 - - TRBJ2-7
TGTGCCAGCAGCTTGGATCCAGCGGGGGGGCCCGGGGAGCTGTTTTTT CASSLDPAGGPGELFF TRBV5-4 - TRBD2 TRBJ2-2
TGCGCCAGCAGCCTCACTCGGAATGAGCAGTTCTTC CASSLTRNEQFF TRBV4-1 - - TRBJ2-1
TGTGCCAGCAGCTTGGTGGGCCACCAGAACACCGGGGAGCTGTTTTTT CASSLVGHQNTGELFF TRBV5-6 - - TRBJ2-2
TGTGCCAGCAGCATCAGACAGGGGACCGAGAACACTGAAGCTTTCTTT CASSIRQGTENTEAFF TRBV11-3 few TRBD1 TRBJ1-1
TGTGCCAGCAGCCCAAACGGGAAGAAGCAGCCCCAGCATTTT CASSPNGKKQPQHF TRBV6-5 - - TRBJ1-5
TGTGCCAGCAGCTATGTCGGCAGCGGGAGTGATGAGCAGTTCTTC CASSYVGSGSDEQFF TRBV11-2 - TRBD2 TRBJ2-1
TGTGCCAGCAGCGTAAGCCCAACTAATGAAAAACTGTTTTTT CASSVSPTNEKLFF TRBV9 - - TRBJ1-4
TGTGCCAGCAGCTTCGACAGGATTAATGAGCAGTTCTTC CASSFDRINEQFF TRBV6-5 - - TRBJ2-1
TGTGCCAGTAGGGGGGACAGGGCCTGGAATTCACCCCTCCACTTT CASRGDRAWNSPLHF TRBV19 - TRBD1 TRBJ1-6
TGTGCCAGCAGGGGGGGGGCCGCCTACAATGAGCAGTTCTTC CASRGGAAYNEQFF TRBV5-5 - - TRBJ2-1
TGTGCCAGCAGCCTACAGGGTCATGAGCAGTTCTTC CASSLQGHEQFF TRBV11-2 - - TRBJ2-1
TGTGCCAGCTCCGGGAGGGGCGGAAATCAGCCCCAGCATTTT CASSGRGGNQPQHF TRBV6-5 - - TRBJ1-5
TGTGCCAGCAGCCCGGACCGGGACAGGGTCTACGAGCAGTACTTC CASSPDRDRVYEQYF TRBV5-8 - TRBD1 TRBJ2-7
TGTGCCAGCAGCTTTGCAGGGTCCAAAAACATTCAGTACTTC CASSFAGSKNIQYF TRBV11-1 - - TRBJ2-4
TGTGCCAGCAAGGACAGCCGTGGCTATGGCTACACCTTC CASKDSRGYGYTF TRBV28 - - TRBJ1-2
TGTGCCAGCAGCCTAGCGGCCGGGACAGGGGGACTAGCGGGGCGTCAAGATACGCAGTATTTT CASSLAAGTGGLAGRQDTQYF TRBV3-1/TRBV3-2 - TRBD2 TRBJ2-3
TGTGCCAGCAGTGAATCGGCAGGGGGCGGTTCACCCCTCCACTTT CASSESAGGGSPLHF TRBV6-1 many TRBD1 TRBJ1-6
TGTGCCATCAGTGAAGACAGGTCCTCCTACGAGCAGTACTTC CAISEDRSSYEQYF TRBV10-3 - - TRBJ2-7
TGTGCCAGCAGCTTACCTTTCGGCAGGGGTAATGAGCAGTTCTTC CASSLPFGRGNEQFF TRBV7-9 - - TRBJ2-1
TGTGCCAGCAAGGGGCTAGCGGACTACGAGCAGTACTTC CASKGLADYEQYF TRBV27 - TRBD2 TRBJ2-7
TGTGCCAGCAGCCAAGACCCCGACACTTATGCAACTAATGAAAAACTGTTTTTT CASSQDPDTYATNEKLFF TRBV3-1/TRBV3-2 - - TRBJ1-4
TGTGCCAGCAGCTTGGTGGGCCTTAGCACAGATACGCAGTATTTT CASSLVGLSTDTQYF TRBV7-9 few - TRBJ2-3
TGTGCCAGCAGGGACAGTTTGAACACTGAAGCTTTCTTT CASRDSLNTEAFF TRBV6-5 few - TRBJ1-1
TGTGCCAGCAGTTACTCGTCACAGGGAACCTACGAGCAGTACTTC CASSYSSQGTYEQYF TRBV6-5 - - TRBJ2-7
TGTGCCAGCAGCGAAACTATGAACACTGAAGCTTTCTTT CASSETMNTEAFF TRBV7-2 - - TRBJ1-1
TGCGCCAGCAGCTTTAGACAAATGGACTACGAGCAGTACTTC CASSFRQMDYEQYF TRBV5-1 - - TRBJ2-7
TGTGCCAGTAGCCCTCAGGGGATCAATCAGCCCCAGCATTTT CASSPQGINQPQHF TRBV19 - - TRBJ1-5
TGCGCCAGCAGTCTAGACAGGTCGAACACTGAAGCTTTCTTT CASSLDRSNTEAFF TRBV10-2 - - TRBJ1-1
TGCGCCAGCAGCTTGAAGGGGACAGGATCCTACGAGCAGTACTTC CASSLKGTGSYEQYF TRBV5-1 - TRBD1 TRBJ2-7
TGTGCCATCAGTGAGTCTGAGAAAGCTCAAGCTTTCTTT CAISESEKAQAFF TRBV10-3 - - TRBJ1-1
TGTGCCAGCAGCTTGGCAGGGGCAGATACGCAGTATTTT CASSLAGADTQYF TRBV7-9 - - TRBJ2-3
TGTGCCAGCAGCCCCGGACCTTTAGGGGGAACTGAAGCTTTCTTT CASSPGPLGGTEAFF TRBV7-6 once - TRBJ1-1
TGTGCCAGCAAACCGGGGGACAGGGCCTACGAGCAGTACTTC CASKPGDRAYEQYF TRBV5-4 - TRBD1 TRBJ2-7
TGCAGTGCTAGTCGCGATTCATTATATGAGCAGTTCTTC CSASRDSLYEQFF TRBV20-1 - - TRBJ2-1
TGTGCCAGCAGAGGGGTTATCAGCGGGAGGGGGCGGGAGACCCAGTACTTC CASRGVISGRGRETQYF TRBV27 once TRBD2 TRBJ2-5